These 30 T cell receptor beta chains were sequenced from one sample in a study of T cells in Graves' hyperthyroidism and ophthalmopathy. It was RNA transcripts that yielded the amplified TCR beta CDR3 regions. When the TCR CDR3 underwent first-round RT-PCR, the HTBI primer set was used. One entry per CDR3 protein results from TCRdb running MiXCR on the multiplex PCR reads. The sample gives about 500,000 distinct CDR3 sequences, over 15% of which show up once; more than 15% is in the top ten. Input material: blood. These receptors all stem from a young woman with Graves' hyperthyroidism.

This clonotype has only a few counts. A much larger clone sits a single nucleotide away, making a read error possible. CDR3 residues: CASSWSGRTTDTQYF. The CDR3 DNA follows: TGTGCCAGCAGCTGGAGCGGGAGAACAACAGATACGCAGTATTTT. This chain links TRBV11-1 with TRBJ2-3; 8 bases agree with TRBD2. Germline V gene lookup returns CDR1 SGHAT and CDR2 FQDESV (reference sequence). The V and J ends lost 4 bases and 3 bases, in that order; junction bases with no gene match: 6. The length of the CDR3 is 15 residues.

This clonotype was counted only a few times. The chain carries TRBV29-1 and TRBJ1-2; 11 bases line up with TRBD1. The CDR3 has 13 residues. Trimming took 7 bases from V and 4 from J; bases not matched to a gene: 5. Germline CDR1 and CDR2: SQVTM and ANQGSEA. The CDR3 DNA is TGCAGCGCTACGGGACAGGGGGTCTATGGCTACACCTTC. It yields the protein CSATGQGVYGYTF.

This clonotype has ten or more counts. V is TRBV6-5 and J is TRBJ2-7; 10 bases align to TRBD2. Germline-derived CDR1 and CDR2 are MNHEY and SVGAGI. The CDR3 is 16 residues long. The V and J ends lost 0 bases and 4 bases, in that order; junction bases with no gene match: 6. This CDR3 reads CASSYSPGLATYEQYF. CDR3 sequence (DNA): TGTGCCAGCAGTTACTCCCCGGGACTAGCGACGTACGAGCAGTACTTC.

Of note for this clonotype: A much more abundant neighbour one base away suggests this may be a read error. The CDR3 DNA sequence: TGCGCCAGCAACCCCACTAGTGCCGGGGAGCGGTTTTTT. It specifies CASNPTSAGERFF. This sequence joins TRBV5-1 and TRBJ2-2; D is perhaps TRBD2 (5 bases). Germline V gene data show CDR1 as SGHRS and CDR2 as YFSETQ. CDR3 length: 13 amino acids.

This clonotype was seen repeatedly, ten times or more. The chain uses TRBV6-1 and TRBJ2-1, with 9 nucleotides matching TRBD2. The CDR3 is 17 amino acids. Germline loops: CDR1 MNHNS, CDR2 SASEGT. With V trimmed by 5 bases and J by 5 bases, 13 bases remained unmatched. Here the CDR3 reads CASSQYLAGDWDNEQFF. CDR3 bases: TGTGCCAGCAGTCAATATTTAGCGGGAGATTGGGACAATGAGCAGTTCTTC.

The sample holds many counts of this clonotype. This chain links TRBV6-1 with TRBJ1-1; D remains ambiguous. CDR3 length: 15 residues. The germline CDR1 and CDR2 sequences are MNHNS and SASEGT. Trimming stripped 1 base from V and 0 bases from J, with 9 bases between. The CDR3 region is CASSEEWWMNTEAFF. The CDR3 DNA reads as TGTGCCAGCAGTGAAGAATGGTGGATGAACACTGAAGCTTTCTTT.

The rearrangement links TRBV6-1 to TRBJ1-4, with D tentatively TRBD1 (6 bases). The V gene lost 3 bases and the J gene lost 6 bases, with 11 bases spanning the gap. CDR1 and CDR2 from the germline V gene are MNHNS and SASEGT. The CDR3 has 14 amino acids. In nucleotides, the CDR3 is TGTGCCAGCAGTGAGCCGGGGGCGGATGAAAAACTGTTTTTT. It is translated as CASSEPGADEKLFF.

This clonotype was seen a few times. The chain joins TRBV7-8 to TRBJ1-1, with D uncertain. The CDR3 covers 13 residues. V was shortened by 3 bases and J by 8 bases, with 13 bases between the two germline ends. Per the germline V gene, CDR1 is SGHVS and CDR2 is FQNEAQ. CDR3 region: CASSFSPGTEAFF. CDR3 DNA sequence: TGTGCCAGCAGCTTCAGCCCAGGAACCGAAGCTTTCTTT.

The rearrangement uses TRBV5-5 and TRBJ2-7, with 8 positions matching TRBD1. There are 14 residues in the CDR3. Per the germline V gene, CDR1 is SGHKS and CDR2 is YYEKEE (reference sequence). J was trimmed by 2 bases and V by 3 bases; bases with no gene match: 4. CDR3: CASSWTGTPYEQYF. CDR3 bases: TGTGCCAGCAGCTGGACAGGGACCCCCTACGAGCAGTACTTC.

The V gene is TRBV7-8, the J gene TRBJ2-3; 9 bases line up with TRBD1. V was pared by 5 bases and J by 4 bases, with 7 bases of the junction left unmatched. The germline V gene encodes CDR1 SGHVS and CDR2 FQNEAQ. This CDR3 spans 15 amino acids. As DNA, the CDR3 is TGTGCCAGCAGCCTACAGGGGGCATTAGCAGATACGCAGTATTTT. Protein sequence: CASSLQGALADTQYF. The variable domain in full, completed from reference TRBV7-8 and TRBJ2-3, reads GAGVSQSPRYKVAKRGQDVALRCDPISGHVSLFWYQQALGQGPEFLTYFQNEAQLDKSGLPSDRFFAERPEGSVSTLKIQRTQQEDSAVYLCASSLQGALADTQYFGPGTRLTVL.

A word on this clonotype: At one of its ends the junction is not consistent with the germline gene, which may arise from a read error. The chain carries TRBV7-7 and TRBJ2-2; perhaps TRBD1 as D (6 bases). CDR1 and CDR2 from the germline V gene are SSHAT and FNYEAQ (reference sequence). The CDR3 is made up of 15 amino acids. The CDR3 sequence is CASSLGGPDTGELFF. The CDR3 nucleotides read TGTGCTAGCAGCTTAGGGGGACCTGACACCGGGGAGCTGTTTTTT.

This clonotype was found many times. One junction end does not reproduce the germline sequence, and a read error may be involved. The rearrangement joins TRBV5-1 to TRBJ1-3; D call uncertain. The length of the CDR3 is 15 residues. The germline CDR1 and CDR2 sequences are SGHRS and YFSETQ. CDR3 in amino acids: CASSLTGDSGNTIYF. CDR3 bases: TGTGCCAGCTCGCTCACGGGTGACTCTGGAAACACCATATATTTT.

Only a few counts were recorded for this clonotype. The chain carries TRBV12-3 or TRBV12-4 and TRBJ2-5; D unclear. CDR3 length: 15 residues. The V and J ends lost 2 bases and 2 bases respectively, with 12 bases between them. The CDR3 sequence is CASSLLAGPQETQYF. The CDR3 DNA follows: TGTGCCAGCAGTTTATTGGCAGGTCCTCAAGAGACCCAGTACTTC.

The V gene is TRBV20-1, the J gene TRBJ1-2; perhaps TRBD1 as D (6 bases). V was cut by 6 bases and J by 4 bases, with 24 bases left in between. This CDR3 comprises 16 residues. CDR1 and CDR2 from the germline V gene are DFQATT and SNEGSKA (reference sequence). CDR3: CSAQNPETGLFYGYTF. In DNA, the CDR3 is TGCAGTGCCCAAAACCCAGAGACAGGACTTTTCTATGGCTACACCTTC.

As concerns this clonotype: This sequence may be a read error, since a much larger clone differs from it by one base. This chain joins TRBV11-2 and TRBJ1-1, with 7 bases aligning to TRBD1. Germline lookup yields CDR1 SGHAT and CDR2 FQNNGV. This CDR3 spans 15 amino acids. CDR3 sequence (DNA): TGTGCCAGCAGGAAAACAGGGGAAATGAACACTGAAGCTTCCTTT. Translating gives CASRKTGEMNTEASF.

The chain links TRBV20-1 to TRBJ2-5, with D perhaps matching TRBD2 (5 bases). This CDR3 contains 14 residues. CDR1 DFQATT and CDR2 SNEGSKA come from the germline V gene (reference sequence). Trimming took off 0 bases at V and 5 bases at J, with 13 bases between the two ends. As DNA, the CDR3 is TGCAGTGCTAGAGATGTAGCGTTACCGGAGACCCAGTACTTC. Protein sequence: CSARDVALPETQYF.

The chain couples TRBV14 to TRBJ2-5; either TRBD1 or TRBD2 may supply D (6 bases each). The CDR3 has 15 amino acids. V lost 0 bases and J 1 base, leaving 9 bases between the germline ends. CDR1 and CDR2 (germline): SGHDN, FVKESK. The CDR3 spells CASSQEQGLQETQYF. The DNA for the CDR3 is TGTGCCAGCAGCCAAGAACAGGGACTCCAAGAGACCCAGTACTTC.

This clonotype occurred a few times. J is TRBJ2-3 and V is TRBV29-1; a possible D gene is TRBD2 (5 bases). In germline, CDR1 is SQVTM, CDR2 ANQGSEA. The CDR3 sequence is 15 residues long. Trimming took off 6 bases at V and 0 bases at J, with 16 bases between the two ends. In nucleotides, the CDR3 is TGCAGCGTGGAGGATGGTGGTTCTAGCACAGATACGCAGTATTTT. Encoded protein: CSVEDGGSSTDTQYF.

This clonotype was counted ten times or more. V and J are TRBV29-1 and TRBJ2-3; possibly TRBD1 for D (5 bases). The CDR3 spans 13 residues. Germline CDR1 is SQVTM and CDR2 is ANQGSEA. The V end was cut by 2 bases, the J end by 0 bases, with 6 bases between. This CDR3 is CSVEQGSTDTQYF. CDR3 coding DNA: TGCAGCGTTGAACAGGGCAGCACAGATACGCAGTATTTT.

With respect to this clonotype: Being one base from a much bigger clone, this may be a read error. The J gene is TRBJ2-5, the V gene TRBV28, with unresolved D. In germline, CDR1 is MDHEN, CDR2 SYDVKM. The CDR3 sequence is 10 residues long. CDR3 sequence reads: CASRREIQYF. The CDR3 bases are TGTGCCAGCAGAAGAGAGATCCAGTACTTC.

This clonotype was seen many times. V is TRBV5-1 and J is TRBJ2-1; 7 bases fit TRBD1. The J segment lost 0 bases and the V segment lost 4 bases, leaving 4 bases of the junction unmatched. Germline-derived CDR1 and CDR2 are SGHRS and YFSETQ. This CDR3 spans 15 amino acids. In nucleotides, the CDR3 is TGCGCCAGCAGCGAGGACAGGAGCTCCTACAATGAGCAGTTCTTC. Its translation is CASSEDRSSYNEQFF.

This clonotype was found many times. The V and J genes are TRBV27 and TRBJ1-2; TRBD1 aligns across 8 bases. After removal of 6 bases from V and 7 bases from J, the junction contained 13 bases not matched to a gene. Germline CDR1 MNHEY, CDR2 SMNVEV (reference sequence). The CDR3 contains 15 residues. CDR3 in DNA: TGTGCCAGCAGAGACCAAGGACAGGGAAAGGGTGGCTACACCTTC. This sequence encodes CASRDQGQGKGGYTF.

This clonotype was recorded at least ten times. V is TRBV12-3 or TRBV12-4 and J is TRBJ1-2; D uncertain. The CDR3 runs to 15 residues. V lost 6 bases and J 0 bases, leaving 14 bases between the germline ends. As DNA, the CDR3 is TGTGCCAGCAGGACGGACGGATATGCTAACTATGGCTACACCTTC. Translating gives CASRTDGYANYGYTF.

The sample holds a few counts of this clonotype. The V and J genes are TRBV2 and TRBJ2-5; D not certain. This CDR3 region has 15 residues. Trimming shortened V by 2 bases and J by 4 bases, and 14 bases separated the two germline ends. Germline V lookup: CDR1 SNHLY, CDR2 FYNNEI. CDR3 in amino acids: CASSERHPGAETQYF. The DNA of the CDR3 is TGTGCCAGCAGTGAAAGACACCCAGGTGCAGAGACCCAGTACTTC.

This clonotype was recorded at least ten times. This chain joins TRBV20-1 and TRBJ2-5; D unresolved. Trimming cost V 2 bases and J 1 base, with 11 bases left between them. The V gene's germline CDR1 is DFQATT and CDR2 SNEGSKA (reference sequence). This CDR3 region has 14 residues. The CDR3 nucleotides read TGCAGTGCTAGACCCCAGTCGCGCCAAGAGACCCAGTACTTC. Translated: CSARPQSRQETQYF.

The DNA for the CDR3 is TGTGCCAGCAGTTTCCCCCTGGATCAGGGCGGCGAGACCCAGTACTTC. It specifies CASSFPLDQGGETQYF. The V call is TRBV28, the J call TRBJ2-5; the D gene is possibly TRBD1 (5 bases). CDR1 MDHEN and CDR2 SYDVKM come from the germline V gene. Trimming shortened V by 3 bases and J by 5 bases, and 19 bases separated the two germline ends. This CDR3 is built from 16 residues.

This clonotype has ten or more counts. This chain links TRBV5-1 with TRBJ2-7; a possible D gene is TRBD2 (5 bases). Germline CDR1 is SGHRS and CDR2 is YFSETQ. Trimming took off 6 bases at V and 0 bases at J, with 10 bases between the two ends. The length of the CDR3 is 13 residues. The CDR3 sequence: CASNYGSSYEQYF. For the CDR3, the DNA is TGCGCCAGCAATTATGGGAGCTCCTACGAGCAGTACTTC.

The chain joins TRBV20-1 to TRBJ1-6; TRBD1 agrees at 7 bases. This CDR3 spans 13 amino acids. The germline gives CDR1 DFQATT, CDR2 SNEGSKA (reference sequence). CDR3 residues: CSGRGQLNSPLHF. CDR3 nucleotides: TGCAGCGGTCGGGGACAGCTGAATTCACCCCTCCACTTT.

This clonotype came up a few times. The rearrangement uses TRBV29-1 and TRBJ2-1; a weak D match, TRBD2 (6 bases). V was pared by 1 base and J by 4 bases, with 17 bases between. The CDR3 runs 16 residues. CDR1 and CDR2 (germline): SQVTM, ANQGSEA. The CDR3 region has the DNA TGCAGCGTTGAAGGGGGAGGAGTAGTCCCTTACAATGAGCAGTTCTTC. Its translation: CSVEGGGVVPYNEQFF.

V usage is TRBV29-1 and J usage is TRBJ1-5; no clear D. Germline CDR1 SQVTM, CDR2 ANQGSEA. This CDR3 is built from 13 residues. The V gene lost 4 bases and the J gene lost 4 bases, with 11 bases spanning the gap. The CDR3 loop is CSVVVHLNQPQHF. The CDR3, as DNA: TGCAGCGTTGTGGTACACCTTAATCAGCCCCAGCATTTT.